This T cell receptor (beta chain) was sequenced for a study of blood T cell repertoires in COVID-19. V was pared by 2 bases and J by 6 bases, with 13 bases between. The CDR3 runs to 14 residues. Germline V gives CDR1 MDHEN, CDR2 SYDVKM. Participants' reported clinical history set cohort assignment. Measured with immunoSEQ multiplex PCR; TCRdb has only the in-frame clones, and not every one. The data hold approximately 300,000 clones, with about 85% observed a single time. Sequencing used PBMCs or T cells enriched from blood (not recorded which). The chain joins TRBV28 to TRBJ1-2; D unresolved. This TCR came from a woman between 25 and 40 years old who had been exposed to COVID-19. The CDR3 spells CASSLVVEGNGYTF. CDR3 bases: TGTGCCAGCAGTTTAGTAGTTGAGGGAAATGGCTACACCTTC.